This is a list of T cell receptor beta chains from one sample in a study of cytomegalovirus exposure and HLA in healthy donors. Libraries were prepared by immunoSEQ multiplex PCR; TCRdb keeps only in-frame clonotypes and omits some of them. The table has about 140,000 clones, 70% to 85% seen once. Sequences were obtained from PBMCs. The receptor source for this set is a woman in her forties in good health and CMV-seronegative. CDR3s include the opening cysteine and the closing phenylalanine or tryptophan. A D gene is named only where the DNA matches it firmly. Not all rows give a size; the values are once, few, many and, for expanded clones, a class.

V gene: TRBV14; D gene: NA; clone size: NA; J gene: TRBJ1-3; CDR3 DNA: TGTGCCAGCAGCCCCGATAAGAGGAGAAACACCATATATTTT; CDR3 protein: CASSPDKRRNTIYF
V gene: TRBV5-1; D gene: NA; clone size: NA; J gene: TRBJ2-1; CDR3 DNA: TGCGCCAGCAGCCCGGATCGCGGGATTTACTACAATGAGCAGTTCTTC; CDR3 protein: CASSPDRGIYYNEQFF
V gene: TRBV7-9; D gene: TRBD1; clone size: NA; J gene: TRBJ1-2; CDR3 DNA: TGTGCCAGCAGCTCAACCTCCCCGGACAGGGAGGCGGAAAGCCATGGCTACACCTTC; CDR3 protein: CASSSTSPDREAESHGYTF
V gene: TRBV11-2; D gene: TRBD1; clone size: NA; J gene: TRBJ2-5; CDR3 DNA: TGTGCCAGCAGCTGGACAGGGCTAGAGACCCAGTACTTC; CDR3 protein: CASSWTGLETQYF
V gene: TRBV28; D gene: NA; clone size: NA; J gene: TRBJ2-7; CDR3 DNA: TGTGCCAGCAGTTTGGTATCGCGGGAGCAGTACTTC; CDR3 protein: CASSLVSREQYF
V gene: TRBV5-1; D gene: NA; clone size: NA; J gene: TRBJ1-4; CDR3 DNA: TGCGCCAGCAGCTTGGATGGGGGCCAGGAAAAACTGTTTTTT; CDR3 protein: CASSLDGGQEKLFF
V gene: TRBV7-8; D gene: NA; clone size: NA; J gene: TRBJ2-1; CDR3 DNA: TGTGCCAGCAGCTTCCAGTTTGGTGAGCAGTTCTTC; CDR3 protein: CASSFQFGEQFF
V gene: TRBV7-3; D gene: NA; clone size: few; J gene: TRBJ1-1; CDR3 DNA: TGTGCCAGCAGCGCTTCACAGGGTTCAGCTTTCTTT; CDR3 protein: CASSASQGSAFF
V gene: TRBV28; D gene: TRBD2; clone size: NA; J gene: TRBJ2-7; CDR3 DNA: TGTGCCATCAATGACCCGGGACTAGCGGGTGTCTACGAGCAGTACTTC; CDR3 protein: CAINDPGLAGVYEQYF
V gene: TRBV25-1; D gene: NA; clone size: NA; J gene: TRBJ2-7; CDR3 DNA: TGTGCCAGCCGGGGACTTGGCTCCTACGAGCAGTACTTC; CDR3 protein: CASRGLGSYEQYF
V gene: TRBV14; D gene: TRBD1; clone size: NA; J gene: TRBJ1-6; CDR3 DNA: TGTGCCAGCAGCCAGACAGGGGTAGGATCACCCCTCCACTTT; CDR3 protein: CASSQTGVGSPLHF
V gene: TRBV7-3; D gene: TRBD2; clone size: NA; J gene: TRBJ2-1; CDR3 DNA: TGTGCCAGCAGCAAAGCGGGAGGGGGGTACAATGAGCAGTTCTTC; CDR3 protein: CASSKAGGGYNEQFF
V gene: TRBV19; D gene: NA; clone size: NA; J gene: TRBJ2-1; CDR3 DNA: TGTGCCAGTACCACTACAGGATCTCCCTACAATGAGCAGTTCTTC; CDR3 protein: CASTTTGSPYNEQFF
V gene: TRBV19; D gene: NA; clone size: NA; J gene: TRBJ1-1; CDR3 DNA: TGTGCCAGTGCCTACAGGGAACCCACTGAAGCTTTCTTT; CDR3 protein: CASAYREPTEAFF
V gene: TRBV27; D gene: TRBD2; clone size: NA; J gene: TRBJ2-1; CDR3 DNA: TGTGCCAGCAGTCCCCTCGGACTAGCGGACGAAGATCAGTTCTTC; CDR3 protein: CASSPLGLADEDQFF
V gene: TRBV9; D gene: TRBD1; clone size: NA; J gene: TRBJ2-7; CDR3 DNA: TGTGCCAGCAGCGTAGACACAGGGGATTCCTACGAGCAGTACTTC; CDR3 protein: CASSVDTGDSYEQYF
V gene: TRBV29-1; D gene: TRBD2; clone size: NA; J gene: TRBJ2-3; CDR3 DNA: TGCAGCGTTGAAGATCGTATTGTTACGCCTGGTAGCGGGTTCGTTTTTGGAGATACGCAGTATTTT; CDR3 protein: CSVEDRIVTPGSGFVFGDTQYF
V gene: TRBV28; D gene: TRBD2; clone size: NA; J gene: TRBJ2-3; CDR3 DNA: TGTGCCAGCAGCTTGACGGGGGGGTCGGATACGCAGTATTTT; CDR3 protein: CASSLTGGSDTQYF
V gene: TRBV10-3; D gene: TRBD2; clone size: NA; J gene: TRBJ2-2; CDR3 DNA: TGTGCCATTGGGCTAGCGGGAGTCCGGACCGGGGAGCTGTTTTTT; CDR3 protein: CAIGLAGVRTGELFF
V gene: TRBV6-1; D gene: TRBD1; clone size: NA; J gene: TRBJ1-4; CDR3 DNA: TGTGCCTCCAGGGGGCAGACTAATGAAAAACTGTTTTTT; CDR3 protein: CASRGQTNEKLFF
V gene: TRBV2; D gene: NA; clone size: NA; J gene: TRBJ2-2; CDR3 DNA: TGTGCCAGCAGTGACCCTCGGGCTCTAGCGTGGACCGGGGAGCTGTTTTTT; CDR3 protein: CASSDPRALAWTGELFF
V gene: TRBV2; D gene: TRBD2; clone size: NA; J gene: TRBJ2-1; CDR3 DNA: TGTGCCAGCACCGGGAGGACTAGCGGTGCCAATGAGCAGTTCTTC; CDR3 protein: CASTGRTSGANEQFF
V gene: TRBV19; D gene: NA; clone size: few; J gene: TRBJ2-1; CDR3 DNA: TGTGCCAGTACCCCTTCCGCATATGGGGGGAATGAGCAGTTCTTC; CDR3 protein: CASTPSAYGGNEQFF
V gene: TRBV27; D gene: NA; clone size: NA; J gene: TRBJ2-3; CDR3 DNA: TGTGCCAGCAGTTGGCTCCCCCCCACAGATACGCAGTATTTT; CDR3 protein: CASSWLPPTDTQYF
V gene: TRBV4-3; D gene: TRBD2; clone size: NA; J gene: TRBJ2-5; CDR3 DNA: TGCGCCAGCAGCCAAGATCGTGGCGGGAGAGGGGAGACCCAGTACTTC; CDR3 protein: CASSQDRGGRGETQYF
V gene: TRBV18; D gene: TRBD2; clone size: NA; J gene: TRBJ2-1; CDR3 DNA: TGTGCCAGCTCACCTTTCCTAGCGGGAGGGCTAGATGAGCAGTTCTTC; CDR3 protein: CASSPFLAGGLDEQFF
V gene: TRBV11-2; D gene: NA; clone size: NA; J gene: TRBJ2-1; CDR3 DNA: TGTGCCAGCAGTTTTGACAGGTACAATGAGCAGTTCTTC; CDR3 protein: CASSFDRYNEQFF
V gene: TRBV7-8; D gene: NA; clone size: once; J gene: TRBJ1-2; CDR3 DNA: TGTGCCAGCAGCCAGGGAAATATAGGGGAGGGCTATGGCTACACCTTC; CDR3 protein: CASSQGNIGEGYGYTF
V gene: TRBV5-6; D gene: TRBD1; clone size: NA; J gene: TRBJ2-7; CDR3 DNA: TGTGCCAGCAGCGCGACAGGGCCGATAACCTACGAGCAGTACTTC; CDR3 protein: CASSATGPITYEQYF
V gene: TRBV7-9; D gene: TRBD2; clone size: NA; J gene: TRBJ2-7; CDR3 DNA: TGTTCCAGCAGCCAAGGGACTAGCGGGGCCTACGAGCAGTACTTC; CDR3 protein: CSSSQGTSGAYEQYF
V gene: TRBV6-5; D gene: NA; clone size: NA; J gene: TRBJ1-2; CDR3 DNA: TGTGCCAGCAGTACGGGGGGGAGCGGCTATGGCTACACCTTC; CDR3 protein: CASSTGGSGYGYTF
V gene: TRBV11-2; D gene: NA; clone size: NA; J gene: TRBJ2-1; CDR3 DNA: TGTGCCAGCAGTTACTCTAGCGTCTACAATGAGCAGTTCTTC; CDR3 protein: CASSYSSVYNEQFF
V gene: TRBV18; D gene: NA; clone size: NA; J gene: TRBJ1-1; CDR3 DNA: TGTGCCAGCTCACCCCCGGCGGGCGTGGACACTGAAGCTTTCTTT; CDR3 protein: CASSPPAGVDTEAFF
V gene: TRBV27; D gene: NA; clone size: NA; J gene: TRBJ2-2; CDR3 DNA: TGTGCCAGCAGTTTGCAACAGGGAATGGCCGGGGAGCTGTTTTTT; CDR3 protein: CASSLQQGMAGELFF
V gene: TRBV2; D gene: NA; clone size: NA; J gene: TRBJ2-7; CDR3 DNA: TGTGCCAGCAGTGATCCCAACTCGAAACTCTACGAGCAGTACTTC; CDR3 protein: CASSDPNSKLYEQYF
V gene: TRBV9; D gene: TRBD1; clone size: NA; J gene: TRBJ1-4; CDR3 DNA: TGTGCCAGCAGCGCCGGACAGGGGCTGGAGCGTTTTTATGAAAAACTGTTTTTT; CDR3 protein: CASSAGQGLERFYEKLFF
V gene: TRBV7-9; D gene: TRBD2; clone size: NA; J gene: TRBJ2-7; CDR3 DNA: TGTGCCAGCAGCGATATAGCGGGAGGCTCCTACGAGCAGTACTTC; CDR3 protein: CASSDIAGGSYEQYF
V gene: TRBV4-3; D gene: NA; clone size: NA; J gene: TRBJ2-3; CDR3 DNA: TGCGCCAGCAGCCAAGATCATCCCCGACGCCGGGTTAGCACAGATACGCAGTATTTT; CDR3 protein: CASSQDHPRRRVSTDTQYF
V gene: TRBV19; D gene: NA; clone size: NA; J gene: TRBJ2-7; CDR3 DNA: TGTGCCAGTAGTATGACAGGAGCTTACGAGCAGTACTTC; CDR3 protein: CASSMTGAYEQYF
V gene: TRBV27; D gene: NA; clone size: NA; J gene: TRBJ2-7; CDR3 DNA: TGTGCCAGGCAGGACGGGGTCTACGAGCAGTACTTC; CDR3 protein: CARQDGVYEQYF
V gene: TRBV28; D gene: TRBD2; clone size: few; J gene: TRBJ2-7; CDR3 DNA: TGTGCCAGCAGTAGTACGGGAGGGTCTTATAGCTCCTACGAGCAGTACTTC; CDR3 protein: CASSSTGGSYSSYEQYF
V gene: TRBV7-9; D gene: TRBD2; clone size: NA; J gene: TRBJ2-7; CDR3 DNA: TGTTCCAGCAGCTCCAGTTCCGGACTAGCGGGACCTCTTATGTACGAGCAGTACTTC; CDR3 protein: CSSSSSSGLAGPLMYEQYF
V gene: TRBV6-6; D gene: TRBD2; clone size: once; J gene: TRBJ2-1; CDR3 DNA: TGTGCCAGTAGCGGGCAGAATCCCTACAATGAGCAGTTCTTC; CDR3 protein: CASSGQNPYNEQFF
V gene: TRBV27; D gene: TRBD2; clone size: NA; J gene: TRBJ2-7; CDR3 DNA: TGTGCCAGCAGTTTATTACTAGCGGGAGGAGTAAGCGACGAGCAGTACTTC; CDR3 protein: CASSLLLAGGVSDEQYF
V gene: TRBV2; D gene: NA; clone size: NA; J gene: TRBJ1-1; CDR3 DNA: TGTGCCGGCTCCGCAACAAGAACAATGAACACTGAAGCTTTCTTT; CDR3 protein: CAGSATRTMNTEAFF
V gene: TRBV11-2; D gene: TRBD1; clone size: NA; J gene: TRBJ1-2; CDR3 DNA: TGTGCCAGCAGCTTAGGGGACAGGGGTTTGGGTGGCTACACCTTC; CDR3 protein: CASSLGDRGLGGYTF
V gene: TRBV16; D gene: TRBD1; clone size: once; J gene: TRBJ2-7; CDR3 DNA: TGTGCCAGCAGCCAATTCTACGGACAGGGGGGGACCTACGAGCAGTACTTC; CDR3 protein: CASSQFYGQGGTYEQYF
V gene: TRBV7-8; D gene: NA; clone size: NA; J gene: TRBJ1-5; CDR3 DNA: TGTGCCAGCAGCTTGAGGGTAAACAATCAGCCCCAGCATTTT; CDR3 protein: CASSLRVNNQPQHF
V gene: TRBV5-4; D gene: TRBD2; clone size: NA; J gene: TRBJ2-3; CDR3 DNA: TGTGCCAGCACATCTATAGCGGGAGCTGCGGCAGATACGCAGTATTTT; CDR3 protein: CASTSIAGAAADTQYF
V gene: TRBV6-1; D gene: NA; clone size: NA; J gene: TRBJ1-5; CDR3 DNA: TGTGCCAGCGGGATTAGAGCGGATCAGCCCCAGCATTTT; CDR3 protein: CASGIRADQPQHF
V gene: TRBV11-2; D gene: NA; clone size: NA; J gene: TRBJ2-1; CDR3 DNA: TGTGCCAGCAGCCCCCCCGGCTACAATGAGCAGTTCTTC; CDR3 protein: CASSPPGYNEQFF
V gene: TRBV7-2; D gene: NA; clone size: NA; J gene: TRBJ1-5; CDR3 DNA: TGTGCCAGCAGCCCCAACAATCAGCCCCAGCATTTT; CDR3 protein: CASSPNNQPQHF